The rows below give T cell receptor beta chains drawn from one sample of a study of molecular identifiers for immune sequencing clone quantification. TCRdb re-called the PCR reads with MiXCR, one entry per CDR3 protein. This sample has under 600,000 distinct CDR3 sequences; roughly a fifth occur once, and the top ten carry about 0.78%. Sequenced sample: naive CD8+ T cells from blood, with Jurkat cell RNA spiked in. These receptors all stem from a human donor in good health. Some libraries in this study had Jurkat cell RNA spiked in. Each CDR3 is given with its conserved first and last residue. A D gene is named only where the DNA matches it firmly. Some rows have no size entry. The others give once, few or many, or a class for an expanded clone.

d_call clone_size j_call v_call cdr3_aa cdr3_nt
TRBD2 many TRBJ2-5 TRBV5-1 CASSYHYLSGAAPETQYF TGCGCCAGCAGCTATCACTACCTTAGCGGGGCCGCTCCAGAGACCCAGTACTTC
- - TRBJ2-1 TRBV20-1 CSASFTGFEGETQFF TGCAGTGCTAGCTTCACAGGCTTTGAGGGAGAGACCCAGTTCTTC
- many TRBJ2-6 TRBV4-1 CASSAGPSGANVLTF TGCGCCAGCAGCGCGGGCCCGTCTGGGGCCAACGTCCTGACTTTC
- few TRBJ2-7 TRBV19 CASSIAAATYEQYF TGTGCCAGTAGTATCGCGGCCGCAACCTACGAGCAGTACTTC
- many TRBJ1-5 TRBV30 CAWSVHPNQPQHF TGTGCCTGGAGTGTACATCCCAATCAGCCCCAGCATTTT
- few TRBJ2-2 TRBV11-2 CASSTRAWESGELFF TGTGCCAGCAGCACTAGGGCTTGGGAGTCCGGGGAGCTGTTTTTT
- few TRBJ1-6 TRBV11-2 CASSFAPSVSYNSPLHF TGTGCCAGCAGCTTCGCACCCTCTGTCTCCTATAATTCACCCCTCCACTTT
- - TRBJ2-6 TRBV12-3/TRBV12-4 CASSFAGPGANVPTF TGTGCCAGCAGTTTTGCGGGGCCTGGGGCCAACGTCCCGACTTTC
- - TRBJ2-7 TRBV19 CAGSSGTGYEQYF TGTGCCGGTAGTTCAGGAACCGGCTACGAGCAGTACTTC
- few TRBJ1-1 TRBV3-1 CASSQDFGGYTEAFF TGTGCCAGCAGCCAAGATTTCGGGGGTTATACTGAAGCTTTCTTT
- many TRBJ1-1 TRBV6-4 CASSDGLAEAFF TGTGCCAGCAGTGACGGCTTAGCAGAAGCTTTCTTT
TRBD2 many TRBJ2-7 TRBV19 CASSPAAGTYEQYF TGTGCCAGTAGCCCCGCAGCGGGAACCTACGAGCAGTACTTC
- many TRBJ2-6 TRBV5-4 CASSLASSGANVLTF TGTGCCAGCAGCTTGGCGTCCTCTGGGGCCAACGTCCTGACTTTC
TRBD1 many TRBJ1-1 TRBV13 CASSHRTGQNTEAFF TGTGCCAGCAGCCACCGGACAGGGCAGAACACTGAAGCTTTCTTT
- - TRBJ2-5 TRBV6-5 CASRRTTGVGETQYF TGTGCCAGCAGGAGGACCACGGGGGTGGGAGAGACCCAGTACTTC
- - TRBJ2-5 TRBV12-5 CASGYQDEETQYF TGTGCTAGTGGTTACCAGGACGAGGAGACCCAGTACTTC